Listed below are T cell receptor beta chains from one sample, sequenced in a study of cytomegalovirus exposure and HLA in healthy donors. Profiled with immunoSEQ multiplex PCR; TCRdb holds only in-frame clones, not every one. The repertoire holds 95,000 to 100,000 clones, with around 9.6% as singletons. Material for sequencing was PBMCs. The receptors were gathered from a man in his fifties in good health and CMV-seropositive. The CDR3 runs from the conserved cysteine through the conserved F or W. The order of the fields is J gene, V gene, D gene, clone size, CDR3 DNA, CDR3 protein. A D gene is named only where the DNA matches it firmly. Size is stated for part of the rows, as once, few or many counts, or as a class when the clone is expanded.

TRBJ1-1 TRBV7-9 TRBD1 few TGTGCCAGCAGCAAAACGGGGACAGCGCTTGAAGCTTTCTTT CASSKTGTALEAFF
TRBJ2-1 TRBV10-2 TRBD2 . TGCGCCAGCAGTGAGTGGAAAGGACTAGCGGGACCTAACAATGAGCAGTTCTTC CASSEWKGLAGPNNEQFF
TRBJ2-1 TRBV6-6 TRBD2 . TGTGCCAGCAGCCTGGAAACGCAGCGGGGGGGTGAGCAGTTCTTC CASSLETQRGGEQFF
TRBJ2-1 TRBV11-1 TRBD2 . TGTGCCAGCAGCCAGACTAGCGGGGGCTACAATGAGCAGTTCTTC CASSQTSGGYNEQFF
TRBJ2-7 TRBV27 TRBD2 . TGTGCCAGCAGTTCCCCCTCCGGGACTAGCGTGTACGAGCAGTACTTC CASSSPSGTSVYEQYF
TRBJ2-2 TRBV29-1 . . TGCAGCGTTGAAGTTAACAGGGAACAACTCACCGGGGAGCTGTTTTTT CSVEVNREQLTGELFF
TRBJ2-5 TRBV7-2 TRBD2 . TGTGCCAGCAGCCGCGGACTAGCGGGAGGACAAGAGACCCAGTACTTC CASSRGLAGGQETQYF
TRBJ2-7 TRBV5-5 TRBD2 few TGTGCCAGCAGCCCGGCTAGCGGGAGTTCGGTCGAGCAGTACTTC CASSPASGSSVEQYF
TRBJ1-2 TRBV28 TRBD1 few TGTGCCAGCAGTCCCCGGGACAGGGAGACCTATGGCTACACCTTC CASSPRDRETYGYTF
TRBJ2-2 TRBV5-8 TRBD1 . TGTGCCAGCAGCTTTGACAGGGGACGTACCGGGGAGCTGTTTTTT CASSFDRGRTGELFF
TRBJ2-7 TRBV15 . . TGTGCCACCAGCAGTTGGCAGGAAAGCTCCTACGAGCAGTACTTC CATSSWQESSYEQYF
TRBJ2-3 TRBV5-1 . . TGCGCCAGCTCGGACAGATCGTCCTATACAGATACGCAGTATTTT CASSDRSSYTDTQYF
TRBJ2-3 TRBV27 TRBD1 few TGTGCCAGCACCCCGGACAGGACAGATACGCAGTATTTT CASTPDRTDTQYF
TRBJ2-7 TRBV6-5 . few TGTGCCAGCAGGCCGGGGGCCTACGAGCAGTACTTC CASRPGAYEQYF
TRBJ1-2 TRBV28 . . TGTGCCAGCAGTTCCCCAGGGTCAGCCTATGGCTACACCTTC CASSSPGSAYGYTF
TRBJ1-2 TRBV18 . . TGTGCCAGCTCACCACCGGCAGGGAACTATGGCTACACCTTC CASSPPAGNYGYTF
TRBJ2-5 TRBV28 TRBD1 once TGTGCCAGCAGTTTACCGCACAGGGGGGAGACCCAGTACTTC CASSLPHRGETQYF
TRBJ2-2 TRBV27 TRBD2 . TGTGCCAGCAGTAGGGAGGGACTAGCTAGGGCCGGGGAGCTGTTTTTT CASSREGLARAGELFF
TRBJ2-3 TRBV7-2 TRBD2 . TGTGCCAGCAGAAAACTAGCGGGAGCCGATACGCAGTATTTT CASRKLAGADTQYF
TRBJ2-1 TRBV27 . few TGTGCCAGCAGTTTCCTAGGGGGGGGTTACAATGAGCAGTTCTTC CASSFLGGGYNEQFF
TRBJ1-1 TRBV27 TRBD1 . TGTGCCAGCAGTTTACCGGACAGGGTGAGGGTAACTGAAGCTTTCTTT CASSLPDRVRVTEAFF
TRBJ2-1 TRBV19 TRBD1 . TGTGCCAGTATCGCAGGACAGGGTTGGGGCAATGAGCAGTTCTTC CASIAGQGWGNEQFF
TRBJ2-5 TRBV6-6 . few TGTGCCAGCAGCCCCCCGGCCGGAGGTGTAGAGACCCAGTACTTC CASSPPAGGVETQYF
TRBJ1-4 TRBV27 TRBD1 . TGTGCCAGCAGGCCCGGACAGGGAGGGAATGAAAAACTGTTTTTT CASRPGQGGNEKLFF
TRBJ2-3 TRBV6-4 TRBD2 few TGTGCCAGCAGTCTGACTAGCGGGAGGGCAGATACGCAGTATTTT CASSLTSGRADTQYF
TRBJ2-5 TRBV18 . . TGTGCCAGCTCTCCATTGCAGGGCCCAGAGACCCAGTACTTC CASSPLQGPETQYF
TRBJ2-5 TRBV7-2 TRBD2 . TGTGCCAGCAATAGCGGGAGTTCGGAGACCCAGTACTTC CASNSGSSETQYF
TRBJ2-3 TRBV7-3 TRBD2 few TGTGCCAGCAGCTTATTCCCCCAAGTTTCCCGCCCTAGCGGGAAGGCAGATACGCAGTATTTT CASSLFPQVSRPSGKADTQYF
TRBJ2-5 TRBV11-2 TRBD2 . TGTGCCAGCAGCTTAGGTCCGGGAGGGCCTAGAGGGAAGACCCAGTACTTC CASSLGPGGPRGKTQYF
TRBJ1-4 TRBV5-1 . . TGCGCCAGCAGCTTGGCCTGGGCAGTCAATGAAAAACTGTTTTTT CASSLAWAVNEKLFF
TRBJ2-7 TRBV25-1 . . TGTGCCAGCAGTGATACTAACTCCTACGAGCAGTACTTC CASSDTNSYEQYF
TRBJ2-5 TRBV11-2 . few TGTGCCAGCAGCTTAGAAGGGGCCGAGACCCAGTACTTC CASSLEGAETQYF
TRBJ2-3 TRBV7-2 . many TGTGCCAGCAGCTTAGTCGAGGATACGCAGTATTTT CASSLVEDTQYF
TRBJ2-3 TRBV28 TRBD2 few TGTGCCAGCACAACCCTAAACCTCCGGGATAGCGGGGAATTTTTAGATACGCAGTATTTT CASTTLNLRDSGEFLDTQYF
TRBJ1-3 TRBV5-6 . . TGTGCCAGCAGCTTTCGGGGGGCCCGCCGGAGAAACACCATATATTTT CASSFRGARRRNTIYF
TRBJ1-6 TRBV6-5 . few TGTGCCAGCAGTTACACGAGCTCCTATAATTCACCCCTCCACTTT CASSYTSSYNSPLHF
TRBJ2-3 TRBV5-1 . . TGCGCCAGCAGCGTAAAATTCACAGATACGCAGTATTTT CASSVKFTDTQYF
TRBJ2-5 TRBV30 TRBD2 . TGTGCATATAGCGGGAGTAGCGAGAACCAGTACTTC CAYSGSSENQYF
TRBJ1-4 TRBV18 TRBD1 . TGTGCCAGCTCACTGTCCGGGACAGGGAATGAGAAACTGTTTTTT CASSLSGTGNEKLFF
TRBJ1-5 TRBV19 . few TGTGCCAGTAGTCCCAAACGGACAGTCGACAATCAGCCCCAGCATTTT CASSPKRTVDNQPQHF
TRBJ1-5 TRBV28 . . TGTGCCAGCAGTTTCATCCGAGATCAGCCCCAGCATTTT CASSFIRDQPQHF
TRBJ2-1 TRBV5-4 TRBD2 . TGTGCCAGCAGCTTGGTGGGACTAGTTGTGAATGAGCAGTTCTTC CASSLVGLVVNEQFF
TRBJ1-2 TRBV27 . . TGTGCCAGCAGTATGGGACAAGGAGGCTTAGGCTACACCTTC CASSMGQGGLGYTF
TRBJ2-7 TRBV14 TRBD2 . TGTGCCAGCAGCCGACTCCCGGGACTAGGTGCCTACGAGCAGTACTTC CASSRLPGLGAYEQYF
TRBJ2-1 TRBV5-8 TRBD1 few TGTGCCAGCAGCTCACCGGGACAGGGGGCTCGTGAGCAGTTCTTC CASSSPGQGAREQFF
TRBJ2-2 TRBV9 . . TGTGCCAGCGGTCGAGGGCCTAGGTCGGGGAGAATGAACACCGGGGAGCTGTTTTTT CASGRGPRSGRMNTGELFF
TRBJ1-2 TRBV20-1 . . TGCAGTGCTGGCGGTGTCTATGGCTACACCTTC CSAGGVYGYTF
TRBJ1-2 TRBV2 TRBD1 few TGTGCCAGCAGCTCGGACAGGGGGCATATCTATGGCTACACCTTC CASSSDRGHIYGYTF
TRBJ1-1 TRBV19 . . TGTGCCAGCACGCCCCGTATCGGGTTGAACACTGAAGCTTTCTTT CASTPRIGLNTEAFF
TRBJ2-2 TRBV2 TRBD2 . TGTGCCAGCAGTGAAATTAGCGGGAGTTCCTCCAGGGAGCTGTTTTTT CASSEISGSSSRELFF
TRBJ2-3 TRBV5-6 TRBD1 . TGTGCCAGCAGCTTACCGGGACAGGCAAGCACAGATACGCAGTATTTT CASSLPGQASTDTQYF
TRBJ1-6 TRBV11-2 . . TGTGCCAGCAGCCCACGGACAATCTCACCCCTCCACTTT CASSPRTISPLHF
TRBJ1-5 TRBV13 TRBD1 . TGTGCCAGCAGCTTAGGGGACAGGGGTAGCAATCAGCCCCAGCATTTT CASSLGDRGSNQPQHF
TRBJ1-4 TRBV5-6 TRBD1 few TGTGCCAGCAGCTTTCAGGGGGCGGATGAAAAACTGTTTTTT CASSFQGADEKLFF
TRBJ2-7 TRBV28 TRBD2 . TGTGCCAGCAGTAATCCTTCTAGCGGGAGGCCCTCAGACAGATACGAGCAGTACTTC CASSNPSSGRPSDRYEQYF